This TCR beta chain was retrieved from a study of CD8 T cells in Susac syndrome. The germline V gene encodes CDR1 MGHRA and CDR2 YSYEKL. The trim removed 0 bases at V and 5 bases at J, leaving 11 bases unmatched. CDR3 length: 18 residues. Sequencing of TCR beta covered CD8+ and CD4+ T cells obtained from blood. It was healthy donors who served as the controls, matched for age and sex. RNA in amounts of about 0.45 to 1 ug was reverse transcribed with random hexamers. With immunoSEQ multiplex PCR, TCR beta CDR3 was amplified across 54 Vbeta and 13 Jbeta. MiXCR, run by TCRdb on the immunoSEQ multiplex PCR reads, gives a single entry per CDR3 protein. The sample comprises fewer than 200,000 distinct CDR3 sequences, roughly 94% of which are singletons, and less than 0.12% rests with the top ten.

The sequenced material came from CD4+ T cells from PBMCs. The V gene is TRBV4-1, the J gene TRBJ2-3, with 10 bases matching TRBD2. The receptor was isolated from a human donor in good health. CDR3 sequence (DNA): TGCGCCAGCAGCCAAGATGAGAGCGGGAGGGCCACAGTAGATACGCAGTATTTT. This translates into CASSQDESGRATVDTQYF.